The 12 T cell receptor beta chains presented below share a single source sample, sequenced in a study of OX40 agonist ivuxolimab in advanced cancers. The method behind the library was the immunoSEQ multiplex PCR assay. TCRdb retrieved this table from immuneACCESS and kept in-frame rearrangements only. Not all clones are present; in checked studies, unresolved V genes account for under half, and no reason is known for the remainder. For this sample the table gives 70,000 to 90,000 clones, of which 70% to 85% were detected only once. The leading ten clones occupy around 7.5% of the sample. The sequencing used CD4+ or CD8+ T cells sorted from blood, collected in a trial of the OX40 agonist ivuxolimab. All receptors derive from an adult with an advanced solid tumor such as melanoma, head and neck, liver or kidney cancer.

This rearrangement joins TRBV18 to TRBJ2-5; 8 positions match TRBD1. CDR3 length: 15 amino acids. Unmatched junction bases numbered 4, after V lost 3 bases and J lost 1 base. Germline assignment: CDR1 KGHSH and CDR2 LQKENI. CDR3 bases: TGTGCCAGCTCACCGCGGACAGGGAGCCAAGAGACCCAGTACTTC. This gives the protein CASSPRTGSQETQYF.

Comments on this clone: Germline and junction disagree at one end, which may indicate a read error. The chain couples TRBV19 to TRBJ1-2; TRBD1 agrees at 8 bases. CDR1 is LNHDA, CDR2 SQIVND, per germline (reference sequence). The CDR3 is 13 residues long. The CDR3 loop reads CASSLWETGGISF. The CDR3 DNA reads TGTGCCAGTAGTTTATGGGAAACAGGGGGAATCTCCTTC.

The chain joins TRBV6-6 to TRBJ1-6; possible D gene TRBD1, 5 bases. Germline V gene lookup returns CDR1 MNHNY and CDR2 SVGAGI (reference sequence). V was shortened by 2 bases and J by 5 bases, with 10 bases between the two germline ends. The CDR3 extends over 15 amino acids. CDR3 sequence (DNA): TGTGCCAGCAGTTACGCTGGAGGGGATAATTCACCCCTCCACTTT. Protein sequence: CASSYAGGDNSPLHF.

As DNA, the CDR3 is TGTGCCAGCAGCTTAGTTGCAGGGAGCGGGGAGCAGTACTTC. It translates to CASSLVAGSGEQYF. The chain links TRBV7-9 to TRBJ2-7; D is perhaps TRBD2 (6 bases). This CDR3 spans 14 amino acids. Germline CDR1 SEHNR, CDR2 FQNEAQ (reference sequence). The V and J ends lost 1 base and 7 bases respectively, with 14 bases between them.

This rearrangement joins TRBV27 to TRBJ1-5, with unresolved D. The CDR3 totals 14 residues. V was clipped by 3 bases and J by 4 bases, with 10 bases between them. From germline, CDR1 is MNHEY and CDR2 SMNVEV (reference sequence). The CDR3: CASSLLGGNQPQHF. As DNA, the CDR3 is TGTGCCAGCAGTTTGTTAGGAGGGAATCAGCCCCAGCATTTT.

In DNA, the CDR3 is TGTGCCAGCAGTCTTACAGGGAAGAATTCACCCCTCCACTTT. Protein: CASSLTGKNSPLHF. The chain links TRBV7-9 to TRBJ1-6; D may be TRBD1 (6 bases). Trimming pared 6 bases from V and 7 bases from J, leaving 13 bases between. The CDR3 has 14 amino acids. Per germline, CDR1 SEHNR and CDR2 FQNEAQ (reference sequence).

The V gene is TRBV5-1, the J gene TRBJ2-1, with D hard to call. Per the germline V gene, CDR1 is SGHRS and CDR2 is YFSETQ. Trimming removed 4 bases from V and 9 bases from J, with 8 bases in between. CDR3 length: 11 amino acids. The DNA for the CDR3 is TGCGCCAGCAGCCCCGACCGTGAGCAGTTCTTC. Translation gives CASSPDREQFF.

The V and J genes are TRBV30 and TRBJ2-1; D remains unclear. Germline CDR1 and CDR2: GTSNPN and SVGIG (reference sequence). V shed 0 bases and J shed 9 bases, with 15 bases lying between them. The CDR3 length is 14 residues. CDR3 coding DNA: TGTGCCTGGAGTGTAAGGACCCTGGGGTTTGAGCAGTTCTTC. Translated: CAWSVRTLGFEQFF.

J is TRBJ1-1 and V is TRBV5-5; maybe TRBD1 (5 bases). The V and J ends lost 4 bases and 1 base respectively, with 14 bases between them. This CDR3 comprises 15 residues. Germline lookup yields CDR1 SGHKS and CDR2 YYEKEE (reference sequence). The CDR3 DNA reads as TGTGCCAGCAGCCCTGGAGGGGTTTGGAACACTGAAGCTTTCTTT. It translates to CASSPGGVWNTEAFF.

The J gene is TRBJ1-3, the V gene TRBV30; the D is unclear. The V end was cut by 0 bases, the J end by 0 bases, with 9 bases between. The CDR3 consists of 15 residues. Germline V CDR1 and CDR2: GTSNPN, SVGIG (reference sequence). DNA for the CDR3: TGTGCCTGGAGTGTCGGGGTACACTCTGGAAACACCATATATTTT. This translates into CAWSVGVHSGNTIYF. Full variable domain (rest looked up from reference TRBV30 and TRBJ1-3): SQTIHQWPATLVQPVGSPLSLECTVEGTSNPNLYWYRQAAGRGLQLLFYSVGIGQISSEVPQNLSASRPQDRQFILSSKKLLLSDSGFYLCAWSVGVHSGNTIYFGEGSWLTVV.

The rearrangement links TRBV19 to TRBJ2-3; a weak D match, TRBD1 (5 bases). Germline CDR1 reads LNHDA; CDR2 reads SQIVND (reference sequence). Trimming took off 0 bases at V and 5 bases at J, with 9 bases between the two ends. This CDR3 has 14 amino acids. CDR3 region: CASSIEGRVDTQYF. The CDR3 DNA is TGTGCCAGTAGTATAGAGGGGCGAGTAGATACGCAGTATTTT.

Details on this clone: The sample carries other DNA sequences with the same CDR3. The chain is built from TRBV5-6 and TRBJ1-1, with 7 bases identical to TRBD1. This CDR3 is 13 amino acids long. The germline V gene encodes CDR1 SGHDT and CDR2 YYEEEE. Trimming at V came to 2 bases and at J to 3 bases, leaving 1 base not matched to a gene. The CDR3 DNA reads as TGTGCCAGCAGCTTAGACAGGGACACTGAAGCTTTCTTT. It encodes CASSLDRDTEAFF.